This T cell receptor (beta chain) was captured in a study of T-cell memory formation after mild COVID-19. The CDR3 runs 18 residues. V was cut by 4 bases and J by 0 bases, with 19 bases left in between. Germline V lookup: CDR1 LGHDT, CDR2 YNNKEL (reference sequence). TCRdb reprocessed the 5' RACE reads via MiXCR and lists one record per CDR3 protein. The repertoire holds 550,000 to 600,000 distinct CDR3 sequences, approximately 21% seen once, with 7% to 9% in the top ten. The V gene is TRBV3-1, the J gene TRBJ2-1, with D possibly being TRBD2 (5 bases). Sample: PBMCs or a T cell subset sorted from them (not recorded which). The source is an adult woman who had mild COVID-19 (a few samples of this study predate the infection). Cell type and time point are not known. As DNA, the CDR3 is TGTGCCAGCAGCCCTAGAGGGTATTCATCCACCTCCTACAATGAGCAGTTCTTC. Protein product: CASSPRGYSSTSYNEQFF.